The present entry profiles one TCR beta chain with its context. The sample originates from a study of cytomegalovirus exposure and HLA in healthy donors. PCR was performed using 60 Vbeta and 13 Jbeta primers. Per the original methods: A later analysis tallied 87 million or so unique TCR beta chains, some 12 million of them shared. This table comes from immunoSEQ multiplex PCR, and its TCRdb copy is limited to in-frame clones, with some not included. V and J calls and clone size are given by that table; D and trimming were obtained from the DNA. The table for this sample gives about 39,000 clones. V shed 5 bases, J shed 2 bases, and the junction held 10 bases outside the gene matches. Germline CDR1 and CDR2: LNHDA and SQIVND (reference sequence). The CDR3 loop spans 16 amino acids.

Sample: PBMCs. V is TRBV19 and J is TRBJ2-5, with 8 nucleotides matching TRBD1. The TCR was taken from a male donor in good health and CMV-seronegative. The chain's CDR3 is CASSLYRDRIQETQYF. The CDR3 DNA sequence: TGTGCCAGTAGTCTCTACCGGGACAGGATTCAAGAGACCCAGTACTTC. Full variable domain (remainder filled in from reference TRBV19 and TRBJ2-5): DGGITQSPKYLFRKEGQNVTLSCEQNLNHDAMYWYRQDPGQGLRLIYYSQIVNDFQKGDIAEGYSVSREKKESFPLTVTSAQKNPTAFYLCASSLYRDRIQETQYFGPGTRLLVL.